This T cell receptor (beta chain) was retrieved from a study of blood T cell repertoires in COVID-19. The assay was immunoSEQ multiplex PCR, and TCRdb's table has in-frame clones only and misses some. The data show 89,000 or so clones, around 92% seen once. Germline V CDR1 and CDR2: SGHNT, YYREEE (reference sequence). This CDR3 is 14 amino acids long. V shed 4 bases and J shed 1 base, with 11 bases lying between them. Sequencing was done on a sample of peripheral blood. This receptor was taken from a middle-aged man with COVID-19, enrolled during active disease. The chain links TRBV5-4 to TRBJ1-1; tentative D call: TRBD1 (6 bases). The CDR3 coding sequence is TGTGCCAGCAGCAAAGACAGGTGGAACACTGAAGCTTTCTTT. Protein sequence: CASSKDRWNTEAFF.